This T cell receptor beta chain is from a study of blood T cells in healthy people across ages (dated by TCRdb to between 2014 and 2017). About the study as a whole: In model experiments, template switching captured about one uniquely barcoded TCR beta cDNA molecule for every two T cells. To track age-related changes in TCR beta repertoire diversity, the study relied on deep sequencing normalized with unique cDNA molecular identifiers. Four age groups were formed from the donors: young (average about 16 years), middle-aged (around 40), aged (about 62) and long-lived (82). To avoid experimental bias, donors of different ages were distributed randomly across sequencing lanes. Using the same blood draw, the study looked at two additional independent replicas of 1 million unique cDNA reads for two donors, one aged 18 to 29 and the other aged 80 or older.

Study-wide conclusions, independent of this receptor: Estimates of total diversity from one million sequenced T cells were regarded as lower bounds and underestimates. There was a strong correlation between observed TCR beta diversity and the percentage of naive T cells measured by flow cytometry. Because profiling used bulk unsorted PBMCs, naive and antigen-experienced compartments could not be compared conclusively. The long-lived group showed more naive CD4+ T cells, fewer expanded clones and increased TCR diversity than the aged group, suggesting age selection. Donor CMV infection status was unknown, potentially confounding age-related changes in expanded clonotypes. Observed TCR beta diversity per million T cells fell roughly linearly with age, and a significant reduction was already apparent by age about 38.

A few counts support this clonotype. The antigen it recognizes is unknown. No base-level quality is on record; no much larger clone is a single base apart. The donors were about 40 Caucasian individuals from Russia, aged 6 to 90 years, who were systemically healthy. About 9.6 milliliters of peripheral blood were collected from each donor into EDTA-treated Vacutainer tubes. Ficoll-Paque density-gradient centrifugation was used to isolate PBMCs, with at least 6.5 million per sample. Trizol reagent was used to extract total RNA from the PBMCs, yielding at least 6 micrograms per sample. Naive CD45RAhigh/CD27high T cell percentages were measured by flow cytometry on a PBMC aliquot from every donor. The junction carries 14 bases between V and J, which are trimmed by 2 bases and 3 bases respectively. For CDR1 and CDR2, the germline V gene lists SGHVS and FQNEAQ. The CDR3 runs 15 residues from the cysteine to the phenylalanine. The CDR3 DNA has 45 bases and is translated from base 1.

Library preparation was by 5' RACE. A second PCR of roughly 7 to 12 cycles was run with a J-beta primer mix and a sample-barcoded 5' primer. A unique molecular identifier was introduced onto each TCR beta cDNA molecule by a template-switch 5' adaptor carrying 12 random nucleotides. Each sample yielded at least 3 million CDR3-containing paired-end reads. First-strand cDNA was synthesized from all RNA with the Mint cDNA synthesis kit, primed by a TRBC-specific oligonucleotide. Following uracil-DNA glycosylase treatment, a first 18-cycle PCR with universal primers M1SS and BC2_uni_R was performed on all cDNA. As for the authors' bioinformatics: Normalization of each sample was performed by random selection of 1 million high-quality reads, each carrying a distinct molecular identifier. Instead of being binned into consensus sequences, reads that shared molecular identifiers were thrown out. MiTCR, set to a Q25 quality threshold and the strictest error-elimination algorithm, was used for CDR3 identification, clonotype clustering and error correction. A nonparametric unseen species model with Euler transformation was used to estimate lower-bound total TCR beta diversity. TCRdb redid the processing of the public reads, applying fastp at Q25 and MiXCR, and retained in-frame beta chains. Rows are combined by CDR3 protein, so each entry shows the most common genes and DNA. What appears here as the V and J calls and clone size reflects TCRdb's work, not the paper's. Here the sample has 1.8 million or so distinct CDR3 sequences; more than 35% occur a single time. The ten largest clones represent about 23% of the sample.

This sequence was found in a human donor in good health. Sample: blood. The rearrangement combines TRBV7-8 with TRBJ2-7; the D gene identity is not certain. The DNA sequence follows: TGTGCCAGCAGCTTAACCTCTTGGGATGTCTACGAGCAGTACTTC. This yields the protein CASSLTSWDVYEQYF.